This is a list of T cell receptor beta chains from one sample in a study of identical twins. TCRdb passed the 5' RACE reads through MiXCR, listing each CDR3 protein once. The table shows a few hundred thousand distinct CDR3 sequences, with about 8.3% occurring only once. The same sample was also used in a study of yellow fever vaccine responses in identical twins.

Specimen: memory (CD45RO+) T cells sorted from blood. The receptors were gathered from a young woman in good health. Both conserved end residues are part of each CDR3. The D gene is left open where the match is weak. Rows give clone size only sometimes, using once, few, many, or a class for an expanded clone.

J gene | D gene | V gene | clone size | CDR3 protein | CDR3 DNA
TRBJ2-1 | TRBD2 | TRBV5-1 | many | CASSLERGLAGGLVIGEQFF | TGCGCCAGCAGCTTGGAGCGGGGACTAGCGGGAGGGCTAGTTATAGGTGAGCAGTTCTTC
TRBJ2-2 | - | TRBV29-1 | few | CSVDKGVTGELFF | TGCAGCGTTGATAAGGGAGTCACCGGGGAGCTGTTTTTT
TRBJ1-6 | - | TRBV5-1 | few | CASSRRGYNSPLHF | TGCGCCAGCAGCAGGAGGGGTTATAATTCACCCCTCCACTTT
TRBJ2-1 | TRBD1 | TRBV5-1 | many | CASSPGQDRGEQFF | TGCGCCAGCAGCCCAGGACAGGACAGGGGAGAGCAGTTCTTC
TRBJ2-5 | - | TRBV27 | - | CASRSLSKETQYF | TGTGCCAGCAGAAGCCTTTCGAAAGAGACCCAGTACTTC
TRBJ2-2 | TRBD2 | TRBV9 | - | CASSVTSGHAPGELFF | TGTGCCAGCAGCGTAACTAGCGGCCATGCTCCCGGGGAGCTGTTTTTT
TRBJ2-7 | TRBD2 | TRBV3-1 | - | CASSQGTSGSIEQYF | TGTGCCAGCAGCCAGGGGACTAGCGGGAGTATCGAGCAGTACTTC
TRBJ1-2 | - | TRBV6-5 | many | CASSYSANYGYTF | TGTGCCAGCAGTTACTCGGCTAACTATGGCTACACCTTC
TRBJ2-3 | - | TRBV19 | few | CASSSSNADTQYF | TGTGCCAGTAGTAGCAGTAACGCAGATACGCAGTATTTT
TRBJ2-2 | - | TRBV10-1 | - | CASEGIKRIPQSLSTGELFF | TGCGCCAGTGAGGGAATAAAGCGGATCCCACAGTCTTTGAGCACCGGGGAGCTGTTTTTT
TRBJ1-2 | - | TRBV12-3/TRBV12-4 | many | CASSLRDGYTF | TGTGCCAGCAGTTTAAGGGATGGCTACACCTTC
TRBJ2-7 | TRBD1 | TRBV4-1 | many | CASSQAPRTGLFSYEQYF | TGCGCCAGCAGCCAAGCTCCACGGACAGGGCTTTTCTCCTACGAGCAGTACTTC
TRBJ2-1 | TRBD2 | TRBV10-1 | few | CASSAAGGLYEQFF | TGCGCCAGCAGTGCCGCGGGGGGTCTGTATGAGCAGTTCTTC
TRBJ1-1 | - | TRBV4-1 | few | CASSQSGERNTEAFF | TGCGCCAGCAGCCAATCGGGGGAGAGGAACACTGAAGCTTTCTTT
TRBJ2-1 | - | TRBV20-1 | - | CSASRWNNEQFF | TGCAGTGCTAGCCGCTGGAACAATGAGCAGTTCTTC
TRBJ2-5 | - | TRBV6-5 | - | CASRVLETQYF | TGTGCCAGCAGAGTACTGGAGACCCAGTACTTC
TRBJ1-1 | - | TRBV7-9 | many | CASSSGPGTVNTEAFF | TGTGCCAGCAGCTCGGGCCCCGGGACCGTGAACACTGAAGCTTTCTTT
TRBJ1-3 | - | TRBV15 | many | CATSGGGLSGNTIYF | TGTGCCACCAGCGGGGGGGGCCTCTCTGGAAACACCATATATTTT
TRBJ1-3 | TRBD1 | TRBV6-1 | - | CASRGQGGNTIYF | TGTGCCAGCAGGGGACAGGGTGGAAACACCATATATTTT
TRBJ2-7 | - | TRBV2 | - | CASTEGLIYEQYF | TGTGCCAGCACTGAGGGATTAATATACGAGCAGTACTTC
TRBJ2-2 | - | TRBV2 | many | CASSGTGANTGELFF | TGTGCCAGCAGTGGTACAGGAGCGAACACCGGGGAGCTGTTTTTT
TRBJ1-4 | - | TRBV3-1 | few | CASSRRGVATNEKLFF | TGTGCCAGCAGCCGGCGCGGGGTTGCAACTAATGAAAAACTGTTTTTT
TRBJ2-1 | TRBD1 | TRBV4-1 | - | CASSQSGTGGFEQFF | TGCGCCAGCAGCCAATCCGGGACAGGGGGCTTTGAGCAGTTCTTC
TRBJ2-3 | - | TRBV5-1 | many | CASSLAGFTDTQYF | TGCGCCAGCAGCTTGGCCGGTTTCACAGATACGCAGTATTTT
TRBJ2-3 | - | TRBV10-3 | few | CAISERRTGSTDTQYF | TGTGCCATCAGTGAAAGGAGGACGGGCAGCACAGATACGCAGTATTTT
TRBJ2-1 | - | TRBV7-2 | few | CASSLDGPLDEQFF | TGTGCCAGCAGCCTGGATGGTCCCCTCGATGAGCAGTTCTTC
TRBJ2-3 | - | TRBV4-1 | many | CASSPTGGPADTQYF | TGCGCCAGCAGCCCCACGGGGGGCCCCGCCGATACGCAGTATTTT
TRBJ1-1 | - | TRBV9 | many | CASSVWSGNTEAFF | TGTGCCAGCAGCGTATGGAGTGGGAACACTGAAGCTTTCTTT
TRBJ2-5 | - | TRBV25-1 | - | CASSERAAQETQYF | TGTGCCAGCAGTGAAAGGGCAGCCCAAGAGACCCAGTACTTC
TRBJ1-1 | TRBD1 | TRBV20-1 | few | CSARGQAATEAFF | TGCAGTGCTAGGGGACAGGCCGCCACTGAAGCTTTCTTT
TRBJ2-1 | - | TRBV5-1 | many | CASSLDTGYEQFF | TGCGCCAGCAGCTTAGATACAGGGTATGAGCAGTTCTTC
TRBJ1-2 | TRBD1 | TRBV6-6 | - | CASSGQGILGYTF | TGTGCCAGCAGTGGACAGGGAATTCTTGGCTACACCTTC
TRBJ2-5 | TRBD1 | TRBV2 | - | CASSDKGARETQYF | TGTGCCAGCAGTGATAAGGGGGCGCGAGAGACCCAGTACTTC
TRBJ1-5 | - | TRBV2 | few | CASRGGLRSNQPQHF | TGTGCCAGCAGGGGGGGACTCCGTAGCAATCAGCCCCAGCATTTT
TRBJ2-5 | TRBD2 | TRBV7-2 | many | CASSALAGVGETQYF | TGTGCCAGCAGCGCGCTAGCGGGAGTCGGAGAGACCCAGTACTTC
TRBJ2-3 | TRBD1 | TRBV2 | - | CASNLRDREDTQYF | TGTGCCAGCAACCTACGGGACAGGGAAGATACGCAGTATTTT
TRBJ2-7 | - | TRBV6-1 | - | CASSPSSWTAYEQYF | TGTGCCAGCAGTCCATCGTCCTGGACAGCCTACGAGCAGTACTTC
TRBJ1-2 | TRBD1 | TRBV6-1 | - | CASSEIGTAFSGYTF | TGTGCCAGCAGTGAAATCGGGACAGCCTTCTCAGGCTACACCTTC
TRBJ2-3 | - | TRBV11-2 | - | CASSFLTGSGTDTQYF | TGTGCCAGCAGCTTCTTAACCGGGAGTGGGACAGATACGCAGTATTTT
TRBJ2-1 | - | TRBV7-9 | many | CASSLGREIVMDEQFF | TGTGCCAGCAGCTTAGGGAGGGAGATAGTCATGGATGAGCAGTTCTTC
TRBJ2-1 | - | TRBV15 | many | CATSRRTTAGEQFF | TGTGCCACCAGCAGAAGAACTACGGCGGGTGAGCAGTTCTTC
TRBJ2-2 | - | TRBV7-7 | - | CASSPSFLSAGELFF | TGTGCCAGCAGCCCCTCGTTTCTTTCGGCCGGGGAGCTGTTTTTT
TRBJ1-4 | - | TRBV5-1 | many | CASSLSGGYEKLFF | TGCGCCAGCAGCTTGAGTGGGGGATATGAAAAACTGTTTTTT
TRBJ2-6 | - | TRBV3-1 | few | CASSQLAGANVLTF | TGTGCCAGCAGCCAACTGGCCGGGGCCAACGTCCTGACTTTC
TRBJ2-7 | - | TRBV3-1 | - | CASSQAHSYEQYF | TGTGCCAGCAGCCAAGCACACTCCTACGAGCAGTACTTC
TRBJ1-5 | - | TRBV12-3/TRBV12-4 | many | CASSLNAAAIGQPQHF | TGTGCCAGCAGTTTAAATGCGGCGGCGATCGGCCAGCCCCAGCATTTT
TRBJ2-1 | - | TRBV20-1 | - | CSAIRGNEQFF | TGCAGTGCTATTCGCGGCAATGAGCAGTTCTTC
TRBJ2-7 | - | TRBV20-1 | - | CSAYKPGVSYEQYF | TGCAGTGCCTACAAACCGGGAGTAAGCTACGAGCAGTACTTC
TRBJ1-5 | - | TRBV6-6 | few | CASTGDNQPQHF | TGTGCCAGCACGGGAGACAATCAGCCCCAGCATTTT
TRBJ1-5 | TRBD1 | TRBV28 | few | CASSLWTGIRNQPQHF | TGTGCCAGCAGTTTGTGGACAGGGATTCGCAATCAGCCCCAGCATTTT
TRBJ1-1 | - | TRBV6-1 | many | CASSEQLNTEAFF | TGTGCCAGCAGTGAACAGTTGAACACTGAAGCTTTCTTT
TRBJ2-1 | - | TRBV29-1 | many | CSVYKQGNEQFF | TGCAGCGTTTATAAACAGGGAAATGAGCAGTTCTTC